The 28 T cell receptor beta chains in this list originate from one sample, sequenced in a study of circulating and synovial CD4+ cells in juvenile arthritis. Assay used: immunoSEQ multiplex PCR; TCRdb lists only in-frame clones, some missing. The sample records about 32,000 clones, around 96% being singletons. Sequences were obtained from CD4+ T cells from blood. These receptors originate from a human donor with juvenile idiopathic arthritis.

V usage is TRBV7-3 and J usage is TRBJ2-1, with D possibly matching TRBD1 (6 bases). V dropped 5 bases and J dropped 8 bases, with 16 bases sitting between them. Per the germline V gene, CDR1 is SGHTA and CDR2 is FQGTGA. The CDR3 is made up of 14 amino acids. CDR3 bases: TGTGCCAGCAGCGGGGACACCTTATCCTATGAGCAGTTCTTC. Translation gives CASSGDTLSYEQFF.

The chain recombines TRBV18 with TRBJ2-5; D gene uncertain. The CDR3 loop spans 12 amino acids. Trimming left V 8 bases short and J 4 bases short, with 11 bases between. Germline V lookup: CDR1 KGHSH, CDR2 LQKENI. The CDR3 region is CASTGERETQYF. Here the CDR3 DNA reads TGTGCCAGCACGGGTGAGCGAGAGACCCAGTACTTC.

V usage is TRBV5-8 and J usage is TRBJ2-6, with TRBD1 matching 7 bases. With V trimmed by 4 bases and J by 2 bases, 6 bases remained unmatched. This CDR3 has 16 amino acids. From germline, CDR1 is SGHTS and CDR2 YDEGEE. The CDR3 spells CASSRQGKTGANVLTF. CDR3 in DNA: TGTGCCAGCAGCCGACAGGGAAAGACTGGGGCCAACGTCCTGACTTTC.

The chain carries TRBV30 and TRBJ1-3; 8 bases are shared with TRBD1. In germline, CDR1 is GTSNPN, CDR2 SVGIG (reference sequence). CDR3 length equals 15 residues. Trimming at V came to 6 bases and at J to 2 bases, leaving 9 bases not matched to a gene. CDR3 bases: TGTGCCTGCGTCCCCCAGGGGGCCCCTGGAAACACCATATATTTT. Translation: CACVPQGAPGNTIYF.

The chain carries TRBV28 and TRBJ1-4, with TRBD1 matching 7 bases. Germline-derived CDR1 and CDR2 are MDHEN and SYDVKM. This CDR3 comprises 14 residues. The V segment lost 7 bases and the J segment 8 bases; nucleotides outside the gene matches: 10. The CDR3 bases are TGTGCCAGCACCCCGGGACAGTCTTCGGAAAAACTGTTTTTT. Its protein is CASTPGQSSEKLFF.

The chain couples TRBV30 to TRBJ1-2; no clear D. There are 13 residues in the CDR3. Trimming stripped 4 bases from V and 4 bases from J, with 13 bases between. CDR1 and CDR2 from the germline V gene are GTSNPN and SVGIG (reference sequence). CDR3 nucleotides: TGTGCCTGGACCCCGAAAGACATCTATGGCTACACCTTC. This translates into CAWTPKDIYGYTF.

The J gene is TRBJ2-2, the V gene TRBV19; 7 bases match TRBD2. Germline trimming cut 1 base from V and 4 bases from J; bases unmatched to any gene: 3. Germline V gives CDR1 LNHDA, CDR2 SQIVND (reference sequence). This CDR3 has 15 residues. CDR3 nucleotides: TGTGCCAGTAGTATAGCGGGAGGCGTCACCGGGGAGCTGTTTTTT. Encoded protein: CASSIAGGVTGELFF. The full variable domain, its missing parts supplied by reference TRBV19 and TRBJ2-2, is DGGITQSPKYLFRKEGQNVTLSCEQNLNHDAMYWYRQDPGQGLRLIYYSQIVNDFQKGDIAEGYSVSREKKESFPLTVTSAQKNPTAFYLCASSIAGGVTGELFFGEGSRLTVL.

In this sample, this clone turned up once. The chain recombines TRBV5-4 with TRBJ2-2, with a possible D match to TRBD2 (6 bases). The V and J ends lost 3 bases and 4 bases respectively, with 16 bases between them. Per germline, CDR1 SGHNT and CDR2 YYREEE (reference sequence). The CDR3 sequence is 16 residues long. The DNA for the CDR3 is TGTGCCAGCAGCTCCCTTAGCGGTATGGGCACCGGGGAGCTGTTTTTT. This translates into CASSSLSGMGTGELFF.

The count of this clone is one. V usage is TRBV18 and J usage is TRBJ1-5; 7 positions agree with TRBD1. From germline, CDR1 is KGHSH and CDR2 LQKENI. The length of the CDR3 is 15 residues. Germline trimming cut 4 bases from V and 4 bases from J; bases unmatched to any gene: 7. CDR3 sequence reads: CASSLLQGTNQPQHF. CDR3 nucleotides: TGTGCCAGCTCACTCCTACAGGGGACAAATCAGCCCCAGCATTTT. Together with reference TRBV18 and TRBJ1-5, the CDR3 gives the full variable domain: NAGVMQNPRHLVRRRGQEARLRCSPMKGHSHVYWYRQLPEEGLKFMVYLQKENIIDESGMPKERFSAEFPKEGPSILRIQQVVRGDSAAYFCASSLLQGTNQPQHFGDGTRLSIL.

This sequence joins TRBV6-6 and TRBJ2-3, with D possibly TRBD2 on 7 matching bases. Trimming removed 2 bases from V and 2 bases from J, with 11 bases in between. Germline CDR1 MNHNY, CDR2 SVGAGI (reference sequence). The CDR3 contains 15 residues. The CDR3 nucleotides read TGTGCCAGCAGTTACGCGCGGGGGCTCACAGATACGCAGTATTTT. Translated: CASSYARGLTDTQYF.

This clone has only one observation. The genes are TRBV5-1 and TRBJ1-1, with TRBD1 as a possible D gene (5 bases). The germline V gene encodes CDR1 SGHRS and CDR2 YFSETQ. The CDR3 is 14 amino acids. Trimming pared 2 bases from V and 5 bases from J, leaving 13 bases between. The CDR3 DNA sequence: TGCGCCAGCAGCTTCGTAGGGGAGGGGACTGAAGCTTTCTTT. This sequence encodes CASSFVGEGTEAFF.

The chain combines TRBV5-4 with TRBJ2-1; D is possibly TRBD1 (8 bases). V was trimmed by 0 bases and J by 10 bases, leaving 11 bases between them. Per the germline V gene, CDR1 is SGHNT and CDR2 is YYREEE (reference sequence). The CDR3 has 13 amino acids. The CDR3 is CASSLDRGGEQFF. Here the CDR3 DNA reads TGTGCCAGCAGCTTGGACAGGGGGGGGGAGCAGTTCTTC.

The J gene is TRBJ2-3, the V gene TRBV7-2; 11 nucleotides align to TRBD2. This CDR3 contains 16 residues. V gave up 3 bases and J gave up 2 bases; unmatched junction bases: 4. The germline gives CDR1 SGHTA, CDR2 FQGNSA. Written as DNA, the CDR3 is TGTGCCAGCAGCTTGGTAGCGGGGGGGACCACAGATACGCAGTATTTT. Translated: CASSLVAGGTTDTQYF.

The CDR3 nucleotides read TGCGCCAGCAGCCAAAGGGCGGGTAGCAATCAGCCCCAGCATTTT. Translation gives CASSQRAGSNQPQHF. This sequence joins TRBV5-1 and TRBJ1-5; D remains ambiguous. Trimming cost V 4 bases and J 0 bases, with 11 bases left between them. The CDR3 loop spans 15 amino acids. The germline V gene encodes CDR1 SGHRS and CDR2 YFSETQ.

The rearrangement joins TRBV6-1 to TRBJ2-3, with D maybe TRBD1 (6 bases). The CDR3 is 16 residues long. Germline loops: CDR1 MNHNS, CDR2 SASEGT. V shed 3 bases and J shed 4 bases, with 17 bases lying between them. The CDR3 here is CASSETINQGSDTQYF. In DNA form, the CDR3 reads TGTGCCAGCAGTGAGACCATCAACCAGGGGTCAGATACGCAGTATTTT.

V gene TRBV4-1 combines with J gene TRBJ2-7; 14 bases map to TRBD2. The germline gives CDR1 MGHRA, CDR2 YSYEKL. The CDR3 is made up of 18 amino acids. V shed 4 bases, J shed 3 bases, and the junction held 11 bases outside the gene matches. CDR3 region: CASSLGTSGRIVRYEQYF. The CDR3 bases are TGCGCCAGCAGCCTCGGGACTAGCGGGAGAATCGTACGCTACGAGCAGTACTTC.

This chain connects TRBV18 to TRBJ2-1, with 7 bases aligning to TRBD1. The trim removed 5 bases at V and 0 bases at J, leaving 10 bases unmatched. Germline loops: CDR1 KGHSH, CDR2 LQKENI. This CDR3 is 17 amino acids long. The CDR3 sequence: CASSTQSTGSSYNEQFF. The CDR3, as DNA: TGTGCCAGCTCAACGCAATCGACAGGGAGCTCCTACAATGAGCAGTTCTTC.

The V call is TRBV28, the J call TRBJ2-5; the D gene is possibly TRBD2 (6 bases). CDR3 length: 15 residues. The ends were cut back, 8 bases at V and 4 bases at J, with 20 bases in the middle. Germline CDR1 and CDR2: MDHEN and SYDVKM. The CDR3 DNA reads TGTGCCAGCTCCTCCTTAGCGGTCGAGGGAGAGACCCAGTACTTC. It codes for CASSSLAVEGETQYF.

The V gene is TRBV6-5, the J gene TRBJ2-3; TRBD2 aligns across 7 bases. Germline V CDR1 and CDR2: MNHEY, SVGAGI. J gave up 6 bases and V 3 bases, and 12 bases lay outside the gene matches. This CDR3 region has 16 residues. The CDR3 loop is CASSYFASGRGDTQYF. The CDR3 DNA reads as TGTGCCAGCAGTTATTTCGCTAGCGGCAGAGGGGATACGCAGTATTTT.

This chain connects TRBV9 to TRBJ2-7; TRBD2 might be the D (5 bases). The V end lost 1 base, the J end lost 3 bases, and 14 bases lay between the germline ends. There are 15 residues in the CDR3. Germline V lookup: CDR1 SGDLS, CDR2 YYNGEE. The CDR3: CASSVNRDTIYEQYF. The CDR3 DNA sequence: TGTGCCAGCAGCGTAAATCGGGATACGATCTACGAGCAGTACTTC.

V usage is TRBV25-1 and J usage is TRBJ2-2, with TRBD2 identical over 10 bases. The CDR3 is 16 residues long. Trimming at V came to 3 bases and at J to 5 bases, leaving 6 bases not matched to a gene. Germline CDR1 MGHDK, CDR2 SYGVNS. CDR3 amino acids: CASSDTSGAGTGELFF. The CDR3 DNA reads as TGTGCCAGCAGTGATACTAGCGGGGCTGGGACCGGGGAGCTGTTTTTT.

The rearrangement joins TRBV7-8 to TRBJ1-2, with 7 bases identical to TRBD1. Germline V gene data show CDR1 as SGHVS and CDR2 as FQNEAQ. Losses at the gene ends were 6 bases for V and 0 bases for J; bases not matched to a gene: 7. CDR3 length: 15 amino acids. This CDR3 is CASSSDRAPNYGYTF. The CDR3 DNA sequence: TGTGCCAGCAGTTCTGACAGGGCCCCTAACTATGGCTACACCTTC.

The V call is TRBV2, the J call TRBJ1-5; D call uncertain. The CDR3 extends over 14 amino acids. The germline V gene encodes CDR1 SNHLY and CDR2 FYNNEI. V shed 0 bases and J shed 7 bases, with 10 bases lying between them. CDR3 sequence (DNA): TGTGCCAGCAGTGAAGCGCGGATTCTCCAGCCCCAGCATTTT. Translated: CASSEARILQPQHF.

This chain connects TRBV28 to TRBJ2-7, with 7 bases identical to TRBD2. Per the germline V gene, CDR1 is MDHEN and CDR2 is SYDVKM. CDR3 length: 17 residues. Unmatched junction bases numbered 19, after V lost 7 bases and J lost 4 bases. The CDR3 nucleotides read TGTGCCAGCATCTCGACGGTCCAATGGACTAGGGGTTACGAGCAGTACTTC. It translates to CASISTVQWTRGYEQYF.

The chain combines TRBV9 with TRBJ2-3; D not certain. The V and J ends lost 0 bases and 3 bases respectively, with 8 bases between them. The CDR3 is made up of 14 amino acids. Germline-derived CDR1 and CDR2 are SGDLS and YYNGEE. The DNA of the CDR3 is TGTGCCAGCAGCGTAGGAGAACAGACAGATACGCAGTATTTT. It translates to CASSVGEQTDTQYF.

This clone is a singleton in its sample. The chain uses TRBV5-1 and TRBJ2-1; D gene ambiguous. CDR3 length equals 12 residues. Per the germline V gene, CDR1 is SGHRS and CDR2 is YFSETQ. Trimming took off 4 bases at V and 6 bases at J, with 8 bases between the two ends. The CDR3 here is CASSTPSNEQFF. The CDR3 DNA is TGCGCCAGCAGCACTCCCTCCAATGAGCAGTTCTTC.

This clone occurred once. CDR3 nucleotide sequence: TGTGCCAGCAGCGTCTTACTCGGGGAGCAGTACTTC. It translates to CASSVLLGEQYF. This chain joins TRBV9 and TRBJ2-7; D gene ambiguous. Trimming cost V 2 bases and J 7 bases, with 10 bases left between them. CDR1 SGDLS and CDR2 YYNGEE come from the germline V gene. The CDR3 length is 12 residues. Using reference TRBV9 and TRBJ2-7 for the parts outside the CDR3, the full variable domain is DSGVTQTPKHLITATGQRVTLRCSPRSGDLSVYWYQQSLDQGLQFLIQYYNGEERAKGNILERFSAQQFPDLHSELNLSSLELGDSALYFCASSVLLGEQYFGPGTRLTVT.

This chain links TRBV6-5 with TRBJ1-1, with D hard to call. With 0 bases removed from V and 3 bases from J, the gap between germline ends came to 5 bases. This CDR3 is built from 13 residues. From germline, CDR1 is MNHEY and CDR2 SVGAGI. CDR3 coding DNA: TGTGCCAGCAGTTACTCGGCAGACACTGAAGCTTTCTTT. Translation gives CASSYSADTEAFF.